What follows is one TCR beta chain and its context. The data are from a study of blood T cell repertoires in COVID-19. The authors' processing: Amplification of reference gene primers was used by the study to estimate nucleated cell counts. The table came from immunoSEQ multiplex PCR; TCRdb's copy has only in-frame clones and leaves some out. V, J and clone size derive from that table, while D and trimming were established from the DNA sequence. The sample lists roughly 130,000 clones, roughly four fifths seen once, with 16% in the top ten. The CDR3 has 13 residues. The V end lost 5 bases, the J end lost 0 bases, and 11 bases lay between the germline ends. The V gene's germline CDR1 is GTSNPN and CDR2 SVGIG (reference sequence).

Sequenced sample: peripheral blood. This clonotype was sampled from a woman between 50 and 59 years old with acute or convalescent COVID-19. This sequence joins TRBV30 and TRBJ2-7; D perhaps matches TRBD1 (6 bases). CDR3 sequence: CAWWEQGSYEQYF. CDR3 DNA: TGTGCCTGGTGGGAACAGGGCTCCTACGAGCAGTACTTC.